This TCR beta chain was profiled in a study of OX40 agonist ivuxolimab in advanced cancers. Study results and limitations: Circulating CD4+ and CD8+ T cells showed clonal expansion by week 6 at 0.1 to 3.0 mg/kg.

Sequencing was performed with immunoSEQ multiplex PCR; in TCRdb, only in-frame clones are kept and a portion is missing. The sample includes about 38,000 clones, around four fifths of them seen just once. With regard to this clone: Its antigen remains unknown.

The receptor was derived from an adult with an advanced solid tumor such as melanoma, head and neck, liver or kidney cancer. The sequenced sample was CD4+ or CD8+ T cells sorted from blood, obtained in a trial of the OX40 agonist ivuxolimab.

The CDR3 nucleotides read TGTGCCAGCAGCCACCCGGGACTAGGGACCTACGAGCAGTACTTC. Translation: CASSHPGLGTYEQYF. The chain couples TRBV11-2 to TRBJ2-7; 8 nucleotides match TRBD2. This CDR3 has 15 residues. The germline V gene has CDR1 SGHAT and CDR2 FQNNGV. After removal of 5 bases from V and 2 bases from J, the junction contained 8 bases not matched to a gene.